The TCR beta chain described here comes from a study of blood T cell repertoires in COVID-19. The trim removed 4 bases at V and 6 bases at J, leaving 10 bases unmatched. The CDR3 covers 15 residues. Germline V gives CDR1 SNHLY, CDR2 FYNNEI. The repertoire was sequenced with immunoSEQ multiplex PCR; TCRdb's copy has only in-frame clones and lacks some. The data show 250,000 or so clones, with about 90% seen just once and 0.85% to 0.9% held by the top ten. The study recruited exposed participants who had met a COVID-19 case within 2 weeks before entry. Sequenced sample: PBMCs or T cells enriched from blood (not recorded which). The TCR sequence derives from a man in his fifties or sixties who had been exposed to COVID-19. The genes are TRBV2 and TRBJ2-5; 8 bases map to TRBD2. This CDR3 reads CASSAPGGPTQTQYF. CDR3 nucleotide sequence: TGTGCCAGCAGTGCACCGGGGGGGCCGACGCAGACCCAGTACTTC.